This is a list of T cell receptor beta chains from one sample in a study of Ad26.COV2.S vaccination and SARS-CoV-2 variants. Using immunoSEQ multiplex PCR, the repertoire was profiled, and TCRdb retains in-frame clones only, with some absent. Of approximately 340,000 clones in the sample, approximately 84% were seen once. This material consisted of peripheral blood, taken in a trial of Ad26.COV2.S vaccine versus placebo. These receptors were collected from a person between 18 and 59 years old who received the Ad26.COV2.S COVID-19 vaccine or a placebo. The CDR3 runs from the conserved cysteine through the conserved F or W. Each record gives: D gene, clone size, J gene, V gene, CDR3 DNA, CDR3 protein. D genes are given only for firm matches. Only part of the rows carry a size: once, few, many, or a class if the clone is expanded.

NA NA TRBJ2-2 TRBV19 TGTGCCAGTAGGATGGTTGGCGGCCCGAACACCGGGGAGCTGTTTTTT CASRMVGGPNTGELFF
NA NA TRBJ1-2 TRBV18 TGTGCCAGCTCACCACCCAACAGGGCGCAAGGCTACACCTTC CASSPPNRAQGYTF
TRBD2 NA TRBJ2-7 TRBV24-1 TGTGCCACCAGTGATTCCGCGGGTAGCGGGAGTTTATACGAGCAGTACTTC CATSDSAGSGSLYEQYF
NA NA TRBJ2-7 TRBV24-1 TGTGCCACCAGTGAATCGGACCCCTCCTACGAGCAGTACTTC CATSESDPSYEQYF
NA once TRBJ2-5 TRBV7-6 TGTGCCAGCAGCCGAGGGGACCAAGAGACCCAGTACTTC CASSRGDQETQYF
TRBD2 NA TRBJ2-7 TRBV18 TGTGCCAGCTCATCCCCGGGACTACCATACGAGCAGTACTTC CASSSPGLPYEQYF
NA once TRBJ1-2 TRBV6-5 TGTGCCAGCAGTTACTTTAACCCGGGGGCAGGGTATGGCTACACCTTC CASSYFNPGAGYGYTF
TRBD2 NA TRBJ2-7 TRBV7-2 TGTGCCAGCAGCGTCGGGACTAGCGGGACCTACGAGCAGTACTTC CASSVGTSGTYEQYF
NA NA TRBJ1-6 TRBV7-2 TGTGCCAGCAGCCTGCGACTGGGAAACCTCCACTTT CASSLRLGNLHF
TRBD1 few TRBJ1-4 TRBV14 TGTGCCAGCAGCCAAGGAACAGGGGGTAGTGAAAAACTGTTTTTT CASSQGTGGSEKLFF
NA NA TRBJ1-2 TRBV4-2 TGTGCCAGCAGCCAAGATCTCAGTGGGGCTCGGGGCTACACCTTC CASSQDLSGARGYTF
TRBD1 NA TRBJ1-4 TRBV18 TGTGCCAGCTCACCTGGGACAGCGAGTAATGAAAAACTGTTTTTT CASSPGTASNEKLFF
NA NA TRBJ1-2 TRBV9 TGTGCCAGCAGCTCTGGCGTGAATACTGGCTACACCTTC CASSSGVNTGYTF
TRBD1 NA TRBJ1-2 TRBV6-5 TGTGCCAGCAGTTATTCCAGGGGGGTCGGCTATGGCTACACCTTC CASSYSRGVGYGYTF
NA once TRBJ2-3 TRBV6-5 TGTGCCAGCATCCCCCCAGGAGGCACAGATACGCAGTATTTT CASIPPGGTDTQYF
NA NA TRBJ2-1 TRBV3-1/TRBV3-2 TGTGCCAGCAGCCAAGCTGGGAATGAGCAGTTCTTC CASSQAGNEQFF
NA NA TRBJ2-2 TRBV4-3 TGCGCCAGCAGCCAAGATTACCGGGCTCGGAACACCGGGGAGCTGTTTTTT CASSQDYRARNTGELFF
NA NA TRBJ2-7 TRBV9 TGTGCCAGCAGCGTAGACCCAGGGATATACGAGCAGTACTTC CASSVDPGIYEQYF
NA NA TRBJ2-3 TRBV19 TGTGCCAGTAGGAGACTAGATGGCACAGATACGCAGTATTTT CASRRLDGTDTQYF
NA NA TRBJ2-5 TRBV6-6 TGTGCCAGCAGAGCCCAAGAGACCCAGTACTTC CASRAQETQYF
TRBD2 NA TRBJ2-1 TRBV29-1 TGCAGTTGTAGCGGGGGAGACTACAATGAGCAGTTCTTC CSCSGGDYNEQFF
TRBD1 few TRBJ2-2 TRBV11-2 TGTGCCAGCAGACGGCAGGGGGTCGTTCCCGGGGAGCTGTTTTTT CASRRQGVVPGELFF